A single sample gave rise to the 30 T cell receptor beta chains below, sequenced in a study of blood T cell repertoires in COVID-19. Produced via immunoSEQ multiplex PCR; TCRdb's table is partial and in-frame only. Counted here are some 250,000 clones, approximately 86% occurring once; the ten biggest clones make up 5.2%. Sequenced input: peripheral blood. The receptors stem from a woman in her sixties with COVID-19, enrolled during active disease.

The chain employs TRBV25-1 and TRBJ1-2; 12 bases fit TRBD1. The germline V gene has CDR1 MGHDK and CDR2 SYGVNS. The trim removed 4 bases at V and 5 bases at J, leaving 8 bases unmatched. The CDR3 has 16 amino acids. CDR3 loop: CASSATGTGGGYGYTF. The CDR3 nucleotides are TGTGCCAGCAGTGCTACCGGGACAGGGGGCGGGTATGGCTACACCTTC.

CDR3 loop: CASSVRTSGIYEQYF. DNA of the CDR3: TGTGCCAGCAGCGTGAGGACTAGCGGAATCTACGAGCAGTACTTC. The chain uses TRBV9 and TRBJ2-7, with TRBD2 identical over 10 bases. Germline assignment: CDR1 SGDLS and CDR2 YYNGEE. The CDR3 is 15 residues long. Trimming cost V 2 bases and J 3 bases; bases outside gene matches: 5.

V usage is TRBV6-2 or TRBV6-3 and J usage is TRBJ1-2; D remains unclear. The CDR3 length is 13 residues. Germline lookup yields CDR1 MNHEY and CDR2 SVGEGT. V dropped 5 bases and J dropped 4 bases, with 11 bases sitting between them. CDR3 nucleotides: TGTGCCAGCAGTCCACAGTCTGGCTATGGCTACACCTTC. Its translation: CASSPQSGYGYTF.

CDR3 protein: CASSLGRNTEAFF. The CDR3 bases are TGTGCCAGCAGCTTAGGCAGGAACACTGAAGCTTTCTTT. This chain uses TRBV7-3 with TRBJ1-1; D is ambiguous. Germline lookup yields CDR1 SGHTA and CDR2 FQGTGA. Trimming cost V 2 bases and J 1 base, with 5 bases left between them. The CDR3 is made up of 13 amino acids.

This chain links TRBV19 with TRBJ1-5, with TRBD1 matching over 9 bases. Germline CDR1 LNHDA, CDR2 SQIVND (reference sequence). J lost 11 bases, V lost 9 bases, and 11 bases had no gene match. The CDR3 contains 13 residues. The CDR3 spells CASGQGLFPSQHF. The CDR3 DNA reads TGTGCCAGCGGACAGGGGCTTTTTCCGTCCCAGCATTTT.

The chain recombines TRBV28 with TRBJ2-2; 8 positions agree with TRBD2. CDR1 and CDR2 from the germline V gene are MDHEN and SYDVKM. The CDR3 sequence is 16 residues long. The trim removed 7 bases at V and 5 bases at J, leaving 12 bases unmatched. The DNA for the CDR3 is TGTGCCAGCAACCCAGCGGGGGTTTGGCGGACCGGGGAGCTGTTTTTT. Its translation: CASNPAGVWRTGELFF.

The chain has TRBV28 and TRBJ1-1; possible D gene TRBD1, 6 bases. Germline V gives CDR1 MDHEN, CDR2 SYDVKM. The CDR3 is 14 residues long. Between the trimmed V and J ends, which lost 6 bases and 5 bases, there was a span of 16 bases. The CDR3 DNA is TGTGCCAGCAGCCTTCAGGGGCTTGGGACTGAAGCTTTCTTT. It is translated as CASSLQGLGTEAFF.

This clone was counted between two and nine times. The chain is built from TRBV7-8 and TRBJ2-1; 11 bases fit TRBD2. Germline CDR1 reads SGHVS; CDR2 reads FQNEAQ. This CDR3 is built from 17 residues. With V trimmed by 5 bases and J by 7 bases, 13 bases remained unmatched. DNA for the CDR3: TGTGCCAGCAGCGAGTCGAGACTAGCGGGATCTAGGAATGAGCAGTTCTTC. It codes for CASSESRLAGSRNEQFF.

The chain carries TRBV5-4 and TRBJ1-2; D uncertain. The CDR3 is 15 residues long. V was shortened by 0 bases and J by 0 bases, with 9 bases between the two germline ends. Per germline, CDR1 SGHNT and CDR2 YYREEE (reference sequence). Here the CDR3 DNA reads TGTGCCAGCAGCTTGGCAGGTCTTGCTAACTATGGCTACACCTTC. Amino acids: CASSLAGLANYGYTF.

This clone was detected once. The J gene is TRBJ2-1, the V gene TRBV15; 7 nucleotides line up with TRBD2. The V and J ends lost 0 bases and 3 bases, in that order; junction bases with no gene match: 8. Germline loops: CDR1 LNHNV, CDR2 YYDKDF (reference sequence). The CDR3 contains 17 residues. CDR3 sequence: CATSREIGRALYNEQFF. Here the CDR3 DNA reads TGTGCCACCAGCAGAGAAATAGGGAGGGCTCTCTACAATGAGCAGTTCTTC.

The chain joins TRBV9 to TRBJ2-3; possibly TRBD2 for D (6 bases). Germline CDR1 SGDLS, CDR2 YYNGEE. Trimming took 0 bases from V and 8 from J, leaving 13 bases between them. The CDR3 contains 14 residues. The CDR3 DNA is TGTGCCAGCAGCGTAGGGGATGGGACTGGTACGCAGTATTTT. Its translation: CASSVGDGTGTQYF.

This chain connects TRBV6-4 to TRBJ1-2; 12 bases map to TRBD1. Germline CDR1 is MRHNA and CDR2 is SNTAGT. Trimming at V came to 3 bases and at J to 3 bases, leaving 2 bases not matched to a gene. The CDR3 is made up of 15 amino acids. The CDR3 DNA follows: TGTGCCAGCAGTGAGGGACAGGGGGCATACTATGGCTACACCTTC. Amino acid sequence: CASSEGQGAYYGYTF.

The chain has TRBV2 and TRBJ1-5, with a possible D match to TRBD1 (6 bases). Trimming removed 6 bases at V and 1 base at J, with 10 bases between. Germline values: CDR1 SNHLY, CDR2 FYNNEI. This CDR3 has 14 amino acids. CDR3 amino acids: CASRGQVSNQPQHF. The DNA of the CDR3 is TGTGCCAGCAGGGGACAAGTAAGCAATCAGCCCCAGCATTTT.

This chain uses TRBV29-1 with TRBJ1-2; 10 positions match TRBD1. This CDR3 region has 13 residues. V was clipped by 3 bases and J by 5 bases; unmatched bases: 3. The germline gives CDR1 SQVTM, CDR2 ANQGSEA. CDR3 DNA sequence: TGCAGCGTTGATATGGACAGGGGGTATGGCTACACCTTC. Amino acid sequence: CSVDMDRGYGYTF.

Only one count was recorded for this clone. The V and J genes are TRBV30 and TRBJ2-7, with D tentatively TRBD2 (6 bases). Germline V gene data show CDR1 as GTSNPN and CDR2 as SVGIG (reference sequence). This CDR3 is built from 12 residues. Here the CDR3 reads CVAGGNPYEQYF. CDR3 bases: TGTGTCGCGGGCGGGAACCCCTACGAGCAGTACTTC.

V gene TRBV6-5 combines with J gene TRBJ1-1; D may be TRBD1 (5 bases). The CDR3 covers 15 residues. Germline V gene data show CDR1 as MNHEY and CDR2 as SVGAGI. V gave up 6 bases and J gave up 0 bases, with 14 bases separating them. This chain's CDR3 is CASRSDRILNTEAFF. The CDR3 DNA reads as TGTGCCAGCAGATCTGACAGAATATTGAACACTGAAGCTTTCTTT.

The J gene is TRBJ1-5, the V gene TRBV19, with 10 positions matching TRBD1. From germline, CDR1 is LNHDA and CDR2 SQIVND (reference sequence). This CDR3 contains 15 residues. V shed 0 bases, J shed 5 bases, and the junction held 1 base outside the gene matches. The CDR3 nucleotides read TGTGCCAGTAGTATAGAGGGACAGGGGTATCAGCCCCAGCATTTT. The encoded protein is CASSIEGQGYQPQHF.

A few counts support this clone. CDR3 residues: CASRLGGSYEQYF. In DNA, the CDR3 is TGTGCCAGCCGGCTAGGAGGCTCCTACGAGCAGTACTTC. The chain combines TRBV28 with TRBJ2-7, with D possibly TRBD2 on 5 matching bases. V shed 8 bases and J shed 0 bases, with 11 bases lying between them. The germline V gene has CDR1 MDHEN and CDR2 SYDVKM. This CDR3 region has 13 residues.

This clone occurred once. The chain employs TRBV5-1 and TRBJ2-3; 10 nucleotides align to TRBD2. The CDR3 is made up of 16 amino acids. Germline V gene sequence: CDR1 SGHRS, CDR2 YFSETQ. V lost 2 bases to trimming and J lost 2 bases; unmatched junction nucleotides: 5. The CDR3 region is CASSFSSGRATDTQYF. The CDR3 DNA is TGCGCCAGCAGCTTTTCGAGCGGGAGGGCCACAGATACGCAGTATTTT. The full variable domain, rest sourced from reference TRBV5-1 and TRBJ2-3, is KAGVTQTPRYLIKTRGQQVTLSCSPISGHRSVSWYQQTPGQGLQFLFEYFSETQRNKGNFPGRFSGRQFSNSRSEMNVSTLELGDSALYLCASSFSSGRATDTQYFGPGTRLTVL.

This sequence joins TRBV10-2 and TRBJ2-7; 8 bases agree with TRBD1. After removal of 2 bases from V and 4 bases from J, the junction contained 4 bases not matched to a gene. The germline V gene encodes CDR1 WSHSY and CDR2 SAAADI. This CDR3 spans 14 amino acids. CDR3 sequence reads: CASSEGQGAYEQYF. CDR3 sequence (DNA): TGCGCCAGCAGTGAGGGGCAGGGGGCGTACGAGCAGTACTTC.

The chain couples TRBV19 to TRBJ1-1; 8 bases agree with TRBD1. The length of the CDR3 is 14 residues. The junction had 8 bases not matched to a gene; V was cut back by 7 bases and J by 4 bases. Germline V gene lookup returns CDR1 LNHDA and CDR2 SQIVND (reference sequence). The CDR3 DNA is TGTGCCAGTACCCCCCAGGGGGCGGCCACTGAAGCTTTCTTT. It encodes CASTPQGAATEAFF. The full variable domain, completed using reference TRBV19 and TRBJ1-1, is DGGITQSPKYLFRKEGQNVTLSCEQNLNHDAMYWYRQDPGQGLRLIYYSQIVNDFQKGDIAEGYSVSREKKESFPLTVTSAQKNPTAFYLCASTPQGAATEAFFGQGTRLTVV.

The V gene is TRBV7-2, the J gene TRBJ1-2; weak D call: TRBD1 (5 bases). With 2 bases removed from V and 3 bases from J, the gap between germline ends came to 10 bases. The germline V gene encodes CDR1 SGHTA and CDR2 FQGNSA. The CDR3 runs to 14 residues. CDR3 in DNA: TGTGCCAGCAGCTTAATGCAGGGTTACTATGGCTACACCTTC. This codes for CASSLMQGYYGYTF.

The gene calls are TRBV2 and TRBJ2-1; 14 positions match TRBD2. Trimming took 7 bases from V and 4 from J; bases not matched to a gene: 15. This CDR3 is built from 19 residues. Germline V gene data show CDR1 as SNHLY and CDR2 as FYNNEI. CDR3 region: CASNPAGTSGSGGYNEQFF. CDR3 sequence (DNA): TGTGCCAGCAACCCCGCCGGGACTAGCGGGAGTGGAGGGTACAATGAGCAGTTCTTC. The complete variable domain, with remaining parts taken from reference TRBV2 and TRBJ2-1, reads EPEVTQTPSHQVTQMGQEVILRCVPISNHLYFYWYRQILGQKVEFLVSFYNNEISEKSEIFDDQFSVERPDGSNFTLKIRSTKLEDSAMYFCASNPAGTSGSGGYNEQFFGPGTRLTVL.

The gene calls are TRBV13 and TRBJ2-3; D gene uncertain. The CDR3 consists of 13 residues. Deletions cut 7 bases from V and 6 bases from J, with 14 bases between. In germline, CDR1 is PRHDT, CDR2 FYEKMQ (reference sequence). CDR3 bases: TGTGCCAGCACCCTGGCAGGTTGGGATACGCAGTATTTT. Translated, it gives CASTLAGWDTQYF. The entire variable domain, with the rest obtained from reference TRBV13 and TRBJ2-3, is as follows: AAGVIQSPRHLIKEKRETATLKCYPIPRHDTVYWYQQGPGQDPQFLISFYEKMQSDKGSIPDRFSAQQFSDYHSELNMSSLELGDSALYFCASTLAGWDTQYFGPGTRLTVL.

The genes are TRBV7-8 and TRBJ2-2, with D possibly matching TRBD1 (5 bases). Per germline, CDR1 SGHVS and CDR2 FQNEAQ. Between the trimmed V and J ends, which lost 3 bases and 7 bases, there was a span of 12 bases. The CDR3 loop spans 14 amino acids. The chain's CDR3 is CASSFTRVGGELFF. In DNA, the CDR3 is TGTGCCAGCAGCTTCACCAGGGTTGGCGGGGAGCTGTTTTTT.

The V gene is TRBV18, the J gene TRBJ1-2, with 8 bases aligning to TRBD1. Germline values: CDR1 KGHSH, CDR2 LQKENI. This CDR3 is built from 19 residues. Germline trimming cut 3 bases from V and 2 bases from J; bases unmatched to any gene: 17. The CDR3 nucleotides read TGTGCCAGCTCACCGCTTGGTACCGGGACAGGTGGACTAAACTATGGCTACACCTTC. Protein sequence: CASSPLGTGTGGLNYGYTF.

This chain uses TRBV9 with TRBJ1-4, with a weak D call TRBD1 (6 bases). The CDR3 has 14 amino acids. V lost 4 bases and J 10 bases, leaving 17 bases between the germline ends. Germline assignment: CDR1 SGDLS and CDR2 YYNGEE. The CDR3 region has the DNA TGTGCCAGCAGCCCCCGGAGGGGGGGCGGAAAACTGTTTTTT. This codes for CASSPRRGGGKLFF.

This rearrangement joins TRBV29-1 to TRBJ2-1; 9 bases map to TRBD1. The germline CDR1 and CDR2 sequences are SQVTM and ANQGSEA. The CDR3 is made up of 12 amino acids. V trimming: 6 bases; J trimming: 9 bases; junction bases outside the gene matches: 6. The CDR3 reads CSVQTGGTEQFF. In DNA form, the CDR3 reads TGCAGCGTCCAGACAGGGGGAACTGAGCAGTTCTTC.

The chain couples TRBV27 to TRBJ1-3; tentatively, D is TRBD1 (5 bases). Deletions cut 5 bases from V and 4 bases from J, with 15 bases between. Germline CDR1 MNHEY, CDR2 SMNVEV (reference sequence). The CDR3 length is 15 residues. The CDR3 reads CASSPGQAAGNTIYF. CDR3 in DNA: TGTGCCAGCAGTCCCGGACAAGCAGCAGGAAACACCATATATTTT.

The CDR3 DNA reads as TGTGCCAGTTGGGACAGGGGTGGCACTGAAGCTTTCTTT. Translating it yields CASWDRGGTEAFF. V gene TRBV19 combines with J gene TRBJ1-1; 10 bases are shared with TRBD1. The CDR3 runs 13 residues. V lost 8 bases, J lost 4 bases, and 4 bases stayed unmatched. CDR1 LNHDA and CDR2 SQIVND come from the germline V gene (reference sequence).